This passage covers 2 T cell receptor beta chains from one sample sequenced in a study of blood T cell repertoires in COVID-19. The assay was immunoSEQ multiplex PCR, and TCRdb's table has in-frame clones only and misses some. Of fewer than 300,000 clones detected, 83% appear once; the ten largest clones hold 5% to 6%. Source material: peripheral blood. These TCRs come from an elderly man with acute or convalescent COVID-19.

This clone was observed a few times. Other DNA sequences in this specimen translate into the identical CDR3. The chain is built from TRBV19 and TRBJ2-6; 7 bases agree with TRBD1. The length of the CDR3 is 19 residues. Germline V gene lookup returns CDR1 LNHDA and CDR2 SQIVND (reference sequence). V gave up 0 bases and J gave up 0 bases; unmatched junction bases: 8. The CDR3 sequence is CASSIDGQALLSGANVLTF. CDR3 sequence (DNA): TGTGCCAGTAGTATAGACGGACAGGCCCTACTCTCTGGGGCCAACGTCCTGACTTTC.

This clone is a singleton in its sample. The chain carries TRBV4-2 and TRBJ2-1, with D unclear. Between the trimmed V and J ends, which lost 0 bases and 7 bases, there was a span of 25 bases. Germline CDR1 is LGHNA and CDR2 is YNFKEQ. This CDR3 contains 19 residues. This CDR3 is CASSQEKRFPSYFENEQFF. Written as DNA, the CDR3 is TGTGCCAGCAGCCAAGAAAAGAGATTTCCCTCCTACTTCGAGAATGAGCAGTTCTTC.